The 10 T cell receptor beta chains in this list originate from one sample, sequenced in a study of regulatory T cells in long-lasting Graves disease. With iRepertoire HTBI primers and Arm-PCR of CDR3 regions, TCR beta libraries were built. TCRdb re-called the multiplex PCR reads with MiXCR, one entry per CDR3 protein. The sample shows about 540,000 distinct CDR3 sequences, 13% of them seen only once. The sample's time point: newly diagnosed GD, antithyroid drugs for less than 3 months. Preparation of the TCR library used RNA extracted from PBMCs. This sample also belongs to another study, concerning T cells in Graves' hyperthyroidism and ophthalmopathy.

The sample consisted of peripheral blood mononuclear cells (PBMCs), taken at new diagnosis, from a patient treated with antithyroid drugs. The receptor source for this set is a man under 40 with Graves disease.

This clonotype has at least ten counts. The J gene is TRBJ2-1, the V gene TRBV5-1, with D unclear. This CDR3 comprises 13 residues. The germline gives CDR1 SGHRS, CDR2 YFSETQ. The germline V and J ends were trimmed by 1 base and 7 bases, with 9 bases remaining between them. The CDR3 reads CASSLPDPNEQFF. In nucleotides, the CDR3 is TGCGCCAGCAGCTTGCCGGACCCTAATGAGCAGTTCTTC.

This clonotype was seen only a few times. The chain is built from TRBV6-1 and TRBJ1-2; D call uncertain. Trimming took 6 bases from V and 0 from J, leaving 11 bases between them. CDR3 size: 14 residues. Germline values: CDR1 MNHNS, CDR2 SASEGT. The DNA of the CDR3 is TGTGCCAGCAGAAACCGGGCGTCTAACTATGGCTACACCTTC. This codes for CASRNRASNYGYTF.

The rearrangement uses TRBV12-3 or TRBV12-4 and TRBJ2-7; no reliable D call. V was cut by 3 bases and J by 5 bases, with 8 bases left in between. This CDR3 spans 12 amino acids. The CDR3 spells CASSFRRDEQYF. The CDR3 nucleotides are TGTGCCAGCAGTTTCCGAAGGGACGAGCAGTACTTC.

In its sample, this clonotype was seen many times. The chain recombines TRBV10-3 with TRBJ1-2; the D is unclear. The length of the CDR3 is 13 residues. V lost 3 bases to trimming and J lost 7 bases, with 12 bases between them. Germline V gene sequence: CDR1 ENHRY, CDR2 SYGVKD. CDR3 in DNA: TGTGCCATCAGTGAAGGAGCAAATAGTGGCTACACCTTC. Its protein is CAISEGANSGYTF.

This clonotype came up a few times. CDR3 DNA sequence: TGTGCCAGCAGCTTAAGTTCCGGACTAGCGGGAGCAGATACGCAGTATTTT. Translating gives CASSLSSGLAGADTQYF. The chain is built from TRBV7-3 and TRBJ2-3, with 13 nucleotides matching TRBD2. CDR1 and CDR2 from the germline V gene are SGHTA and FQGTGA. The J segment lost 4 bases and the V segment lost 1 base, leaving 5 bases of the junction unmatched. This CDR3 spans 17 amino acids.

This clonotype has ten or more counts. The rearrangement uses TRBV7-8 and TRBJ2-5; TRBD1 matches 8 bases. V gave up 5 bases and J gave up 5 bases; unmatched junction bases: 10. The germline V gene has CDR1 SGHVS and CDR2 FQNEAQ. This CDR3 has 15 amino acids. The CDR3 nucleotides read TGTGCCAGCAGCGGAGGACAGGGCGGCGGGGAGACCCAGTACTTC. This codes for CASSGGQGGGETQYF. The entire variable domain, with the rest obtained from reference TRBV7-8 and TRBJ2-5, is as follows: GAGVSQSPRYKVAKRGQDVALRCDPISGHVSLFWYQQALGQGPEFLTYFQNEAQLDKSGLPSDRFFAERPEGSVSTLKIQRTQQEDSAVYLCASSGGQGGGETQYFGPGTRLLVL.

This clonotype was observed a handful of times. A much larger clone differs from this one at a single base, so this may be a read error. As the CDR3 is not closed by the conserved phenylalanine or tryptophan, this likely results from a read error. The chain couples TRBV7-6 to TRBJ1-1, with a weak D call TRBD1 (6 bases). V shed 4 bases and J shed 0 bases, with 12 bases lying between them. CDR3 size: 15 residues. CDR1 is SGHVS, CDR2 FNYEAQ, per germline. The DNA for the CDR3 is TGTGCCAGCAGCTCCGAGGGGGGCATGAACACTGAAGCTTTCTCT. It translates to CASSSEGGMNTEAFS.

This clonotype was recorded many times. Here the CDR3 reads CSAREPLNTEAFF. CDR3 nucleotide sequence: TGCAGTGCTAGAGAGCCATTGAACACTGAAGCTTTCTTT. The chain links TRBV20-1 to TRBJ1-1; no clear D gene. CDR1 DFQATT and CDR2 SNEGSKA come from the germline V gene (reference sequence). Trimming shortened V by 0 bases and J by 0 bases, and 5 bases separated the two germline ends. The CDR3 length is 13 residues.

This clonotype was counted ten times or more. The rearrangement joins TRBV2 to TRBJ2-6; either TRBD1 or TRBD2 may supply D (5 bases each). Germline V lookup: CDR1 SNHLY, CDR2 FYNNEI. The CDR3 covers 18 residues. Trimming removed 6 bases at V and 1 base at J, with 19 bases between. The CDR3 sequence is CASRGDVELISGANVLTF. In nucleotides, the CDR3 is TGTGCCAGCAGAGGGGACGTAGAGTTGATATCTGGGGCCAACGTCCTGACTTTC.

Many counts were recorded for this clonotype. The chain carries TRBV7-2 and TRBJ1-4, with D unresolved. V was shortened by 1 base and J by 6 bases, with 6 bases between the two germline ends. CDR1 is SGHTA and CDR2 is FQGNSA in the germline V gene. The CDR3 runs 13 residues. The CDR3 loop reads CASSLGSDEKLFF. The CDR3 region has the DNA TGTGCCAGCAGCTTAGGGTCAGATGAAAAACTGTTTTTT.